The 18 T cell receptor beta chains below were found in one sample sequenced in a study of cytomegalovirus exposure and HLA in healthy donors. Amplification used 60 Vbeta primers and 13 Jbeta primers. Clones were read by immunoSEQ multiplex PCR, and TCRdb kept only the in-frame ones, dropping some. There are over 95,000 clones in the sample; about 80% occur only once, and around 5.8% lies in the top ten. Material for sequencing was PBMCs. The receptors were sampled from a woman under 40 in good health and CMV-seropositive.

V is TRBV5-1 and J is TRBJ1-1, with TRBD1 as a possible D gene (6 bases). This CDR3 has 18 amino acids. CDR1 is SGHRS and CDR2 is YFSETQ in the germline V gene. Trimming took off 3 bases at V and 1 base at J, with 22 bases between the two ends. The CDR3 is CASSWTGLTKGGNTEAFF. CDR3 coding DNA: TGCGCCAGCAGCTGGACGGGACTAACCAAGGGGGGGAACACTGAAGCTTTCTTT.

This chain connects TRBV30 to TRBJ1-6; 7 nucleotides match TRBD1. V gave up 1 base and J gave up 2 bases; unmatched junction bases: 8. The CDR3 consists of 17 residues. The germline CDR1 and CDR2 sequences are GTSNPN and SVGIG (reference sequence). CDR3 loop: CAWSGWDSLTYNSPLHF. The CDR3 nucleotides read TGTGCCTGGAGTGGCTGGGACAGCCTTACCTATAATTCACCCCTCCACTTT.

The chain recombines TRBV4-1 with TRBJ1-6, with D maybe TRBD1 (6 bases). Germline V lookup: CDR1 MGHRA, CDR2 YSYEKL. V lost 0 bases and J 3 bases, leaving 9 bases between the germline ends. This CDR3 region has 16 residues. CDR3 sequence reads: CASSQETGHYNSPLHF. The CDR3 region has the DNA TGCGCCAGCAGCCAAGAGACAGGACACTATAATTCACCCCTCCACTTT.

The chain's CDR3 is CASSKGTGRQETQYF. The CDR3 DNA follows: TGCGCCAGCAGCAAGGGGACAGGACGCCAAGAGACCCAGTACTTC. The chain recombines TRBV5-1 with TRBJ2-5; 8 bases map to TRBD1. Per germline, CDR1 SGHRS and CDR2 YFSETQ. This CDR3 comprises 15 residues. V shed 4 bases, J shed 1 base, and the junction held 6 bases outside the gene matches. The entire variable domain, with the rest obtained from reference TRBV5-1 and TRBJ2-5, is as follows: KAGVTQTPRYLIKTRGQQVTLSCSPISGHRSVSWYQQTPGQGLQFLFEYFSETQRNKGNFPGRFSGRQFSNSRSEMNVSTLELGDSALYLCASSKGTGRQETQYFGPGTRLLVL.

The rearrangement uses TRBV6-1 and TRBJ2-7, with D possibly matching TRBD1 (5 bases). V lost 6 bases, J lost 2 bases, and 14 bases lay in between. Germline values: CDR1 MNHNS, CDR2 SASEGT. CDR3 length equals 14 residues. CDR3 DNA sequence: TGTGCCAGCAGCGCCCCAGGGCTCCCCTACGAGCAGTACTTC. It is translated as CASSAPGLPYEQYF.

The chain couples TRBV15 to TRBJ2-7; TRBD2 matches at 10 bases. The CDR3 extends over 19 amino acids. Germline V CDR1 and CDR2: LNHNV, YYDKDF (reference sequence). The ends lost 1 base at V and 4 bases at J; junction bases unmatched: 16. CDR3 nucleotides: TGTGCCACCAGCAGAGGGCTAGCGGGGGCTCGGGTAGTGGGGTACGAGCAGTACTTC. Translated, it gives CATSRGLAGARVVGYEQYF. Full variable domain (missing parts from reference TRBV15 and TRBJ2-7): DAMVIQNPRYQVTQFGKPVTLSCSQTLNHNVMYWYQQKSSQAPKLLFHYYDKDFNNEADTPDNFQSRRPNTSFCFLDIRSPGLGDTAMYLCATSRGLAGARVVGYEQYFGPGTRLTVT.

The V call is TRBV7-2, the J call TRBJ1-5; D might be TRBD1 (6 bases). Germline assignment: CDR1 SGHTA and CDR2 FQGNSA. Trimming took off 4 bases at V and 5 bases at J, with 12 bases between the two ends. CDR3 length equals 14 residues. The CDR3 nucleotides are TGTGCCAGCAGCTCGGACAGAGCTGATCAGCCCCAGCATTTT. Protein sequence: CASSSDRADQPQHF.

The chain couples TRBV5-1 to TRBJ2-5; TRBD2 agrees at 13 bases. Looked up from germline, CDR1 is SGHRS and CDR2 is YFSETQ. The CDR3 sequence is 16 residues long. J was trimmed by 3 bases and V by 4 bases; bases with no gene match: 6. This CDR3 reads CASSLTSGGPKETQYF. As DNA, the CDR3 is TGCGCCAGCAGCCTGACTAGCGGGGGGCCAAAAGAGACCCAGTACTTC.

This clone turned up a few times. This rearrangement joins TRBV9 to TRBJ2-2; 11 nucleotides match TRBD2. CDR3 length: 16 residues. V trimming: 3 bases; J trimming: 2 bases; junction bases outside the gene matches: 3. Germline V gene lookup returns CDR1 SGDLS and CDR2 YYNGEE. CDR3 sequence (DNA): TGTGCCAGCAGCGCAGGGACTAGCGGTAACACCGGGGAGCTGTTTTTT. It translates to CASSAGTSGNTGELFF.

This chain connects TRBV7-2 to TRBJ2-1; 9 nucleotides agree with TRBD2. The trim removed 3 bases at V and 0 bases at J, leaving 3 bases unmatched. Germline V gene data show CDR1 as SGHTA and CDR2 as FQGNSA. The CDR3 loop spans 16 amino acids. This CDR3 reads CASSFFSGSSYNEQFF. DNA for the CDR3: TGTGCCAGCAGCTTTTTTAGCGGGAGCTCCTACAATGAGCAGTTCTTC.

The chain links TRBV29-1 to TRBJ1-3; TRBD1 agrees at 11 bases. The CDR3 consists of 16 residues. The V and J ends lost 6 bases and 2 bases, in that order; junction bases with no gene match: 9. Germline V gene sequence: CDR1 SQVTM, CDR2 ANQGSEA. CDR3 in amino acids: CSVGKSGQGAGNTIYF. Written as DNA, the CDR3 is TGCAGCGTCGGCAAATCGGGACAGGGGGCTGGAAACACCATATATTTT.

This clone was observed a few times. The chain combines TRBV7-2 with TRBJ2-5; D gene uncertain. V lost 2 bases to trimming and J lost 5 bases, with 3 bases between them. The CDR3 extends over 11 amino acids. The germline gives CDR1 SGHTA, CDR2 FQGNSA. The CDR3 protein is CASSLSETQYF. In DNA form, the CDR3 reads TGTGCCAGCAGCTTATCTGAGACCCAGTACTTC.

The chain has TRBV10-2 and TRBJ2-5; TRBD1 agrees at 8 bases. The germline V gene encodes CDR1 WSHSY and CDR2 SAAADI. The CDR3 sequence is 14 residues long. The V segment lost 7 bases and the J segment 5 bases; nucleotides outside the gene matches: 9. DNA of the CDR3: TGCGCCAGCACCCCGTCGACAGGGGTGGAGACCCAGTACTTC. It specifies CASTPSTGVETQYF.

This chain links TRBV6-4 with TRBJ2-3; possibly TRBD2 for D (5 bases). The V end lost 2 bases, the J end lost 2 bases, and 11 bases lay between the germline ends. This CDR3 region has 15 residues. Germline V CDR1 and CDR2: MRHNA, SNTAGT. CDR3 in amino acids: CASSDGSRDTDTQYF. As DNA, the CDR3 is TGTGCCAGCAGTGACGGATCTCGGGACACAGATACGCAGTATTTT.

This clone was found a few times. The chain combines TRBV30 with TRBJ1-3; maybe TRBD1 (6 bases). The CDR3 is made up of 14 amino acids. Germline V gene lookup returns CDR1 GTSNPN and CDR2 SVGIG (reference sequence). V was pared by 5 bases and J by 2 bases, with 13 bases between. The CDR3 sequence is CAWDRYKAGNTIYF. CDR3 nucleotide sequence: TGTGCCTGGGACAGGTATAAAGCTGGAAACACCATATATTTT.

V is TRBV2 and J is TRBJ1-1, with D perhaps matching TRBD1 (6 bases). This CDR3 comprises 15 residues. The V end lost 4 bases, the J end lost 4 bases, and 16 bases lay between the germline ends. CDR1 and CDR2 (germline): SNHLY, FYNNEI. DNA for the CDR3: TGTGCCAGCAGTGTAAAGGGGGACGTGTCCACTGAAGCTTTCTTT. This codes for CASSVKGDVSTEAFF.

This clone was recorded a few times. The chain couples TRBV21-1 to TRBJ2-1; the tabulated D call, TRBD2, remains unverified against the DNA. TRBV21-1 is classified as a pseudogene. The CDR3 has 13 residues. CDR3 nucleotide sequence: TGTGCCAGCAGCAAAGGAGGTCAGAGTGAGCAGTTCTTC. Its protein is CASSKGGQSEQFF.

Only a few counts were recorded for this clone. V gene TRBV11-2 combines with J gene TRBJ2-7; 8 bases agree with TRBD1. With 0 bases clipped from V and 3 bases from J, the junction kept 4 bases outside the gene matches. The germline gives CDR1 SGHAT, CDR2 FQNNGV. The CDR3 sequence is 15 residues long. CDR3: CASSLDGDRIYEQYF. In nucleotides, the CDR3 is TGTGCCAGCAGCTTAGATGGGGACAGGATCTACGAGCAGTACTTC.